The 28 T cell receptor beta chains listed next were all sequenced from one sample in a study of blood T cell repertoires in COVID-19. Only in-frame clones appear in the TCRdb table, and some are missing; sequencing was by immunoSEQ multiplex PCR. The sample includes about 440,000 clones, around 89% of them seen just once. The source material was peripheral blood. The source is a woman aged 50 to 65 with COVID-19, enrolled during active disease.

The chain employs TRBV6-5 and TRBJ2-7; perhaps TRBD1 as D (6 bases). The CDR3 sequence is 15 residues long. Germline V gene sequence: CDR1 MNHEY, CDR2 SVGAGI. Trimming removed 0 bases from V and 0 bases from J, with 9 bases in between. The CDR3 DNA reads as TGTGCCAGCAGTTACTCGAGACAGGTCTCCTACGAGCAGTACTTC. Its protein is CASSYSRQVSYEQYF.

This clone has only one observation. This CDR3 reads CASSFYRGGGRNTEAFF. The CDR3 DNA reads TGTGCCAGCAGTTTCTACAGGGGTGGGGGCAGGAACACTGAAGCTTTCTTT. The chain combines TRBV28 with TRBJ1-1, with 7 bases identical to TRBD1. J lost 1 base, V lost 3 bases, and 11 bases had no gene match. This CDR3 is built from 17 residues. Germline lookup yields CDR1 MDHEN and CDR2 SYDVKM.

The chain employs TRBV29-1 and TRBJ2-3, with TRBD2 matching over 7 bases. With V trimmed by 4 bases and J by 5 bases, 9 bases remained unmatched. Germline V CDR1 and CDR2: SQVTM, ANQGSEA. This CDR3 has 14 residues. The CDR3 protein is CSVAYRGVRDTQYF. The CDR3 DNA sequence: TGCAGCGTTGCCTACCGGGGGGTAAGAGATACGCAGTATTTT.

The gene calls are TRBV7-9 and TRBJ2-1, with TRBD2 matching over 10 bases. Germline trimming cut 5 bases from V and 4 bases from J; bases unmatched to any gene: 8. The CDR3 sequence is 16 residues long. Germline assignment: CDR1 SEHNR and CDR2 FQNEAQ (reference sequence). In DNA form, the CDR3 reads TGTGCCAGCAGCCTAGACGGGACTAGCGAGTACAATGAGCAGTTCTTC. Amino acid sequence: CASSLDGTSEYNEQFF.

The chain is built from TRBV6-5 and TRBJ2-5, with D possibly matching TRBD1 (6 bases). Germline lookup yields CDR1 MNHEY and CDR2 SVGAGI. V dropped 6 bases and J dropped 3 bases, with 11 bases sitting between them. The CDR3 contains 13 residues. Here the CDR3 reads CASSLPGEETQYF. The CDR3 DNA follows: TGTGCCAGCAGCCTTCCAGGGGAAGAGACCCAGTACTTC.

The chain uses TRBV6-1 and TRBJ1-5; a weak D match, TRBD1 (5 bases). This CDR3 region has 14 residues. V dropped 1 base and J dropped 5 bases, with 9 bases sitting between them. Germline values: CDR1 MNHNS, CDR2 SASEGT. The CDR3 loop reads CASSEGRGDQPQHF. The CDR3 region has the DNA TGTGCCAGCAGTGAAGGAAGGGGCGATCAGCCCCAGCATTTT.

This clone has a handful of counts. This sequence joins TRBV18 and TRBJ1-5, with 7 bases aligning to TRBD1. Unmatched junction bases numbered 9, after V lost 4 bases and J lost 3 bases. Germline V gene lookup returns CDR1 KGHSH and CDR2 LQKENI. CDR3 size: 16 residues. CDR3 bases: TGTGCCAGCTCACGAACCGGGACAGCCTCCAATCAGCCCCAGCATTTT. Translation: CASSRTGTASNQPQHF.

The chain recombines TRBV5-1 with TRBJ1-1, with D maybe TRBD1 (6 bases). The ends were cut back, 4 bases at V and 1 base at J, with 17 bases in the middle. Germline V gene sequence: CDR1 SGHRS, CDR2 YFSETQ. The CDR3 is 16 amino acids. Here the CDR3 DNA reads TGCGCCAGCAGCGAACGAATTATACAGGGGAACACTGAAGCTTTCTTT. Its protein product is CASSERIIQGNTEAFF.

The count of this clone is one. In nucleotides, the CDR3 is TGTGCCAGCAGCGCGGGGGGCGGAAGGGAACCCGGGGACGAGCAGTACTTC. Translating it yields CASSAGGGREPGDEQYF. The rearrangement joins TRBV9 to TRBJ2-7, with a tentative D call TRBD2 (7 bases). V lost 3 bases and J 5 bases, leaving 24 bases between the germline ends. Germline V gives CDR1 SGDLS, CDR2 YYNGEE. The CDR3 extends over 17 amino acids.

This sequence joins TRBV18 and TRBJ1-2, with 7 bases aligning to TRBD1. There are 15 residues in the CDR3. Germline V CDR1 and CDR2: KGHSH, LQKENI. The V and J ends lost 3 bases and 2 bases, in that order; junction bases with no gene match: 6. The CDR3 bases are TGTGCCAGCTCACCGGAGACAGGGCTCAACTATGGCTACACCTTC. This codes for CASSPETGLNYGYTF.

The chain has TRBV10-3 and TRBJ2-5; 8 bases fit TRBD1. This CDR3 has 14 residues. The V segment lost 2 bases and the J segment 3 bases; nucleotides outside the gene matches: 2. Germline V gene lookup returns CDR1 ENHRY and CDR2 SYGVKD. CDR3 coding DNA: TGTGCCATCAGTGAGGTGACAGGGGAAGAGACCCAGTACTTC. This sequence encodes CAISEVTGEETQYF.

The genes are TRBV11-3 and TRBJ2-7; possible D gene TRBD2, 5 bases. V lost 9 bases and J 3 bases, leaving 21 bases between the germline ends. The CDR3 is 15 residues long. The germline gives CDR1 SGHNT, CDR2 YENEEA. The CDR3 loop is CASAAGPQPGYEQYF. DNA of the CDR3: TGTGCCAGTGCTGCGGGCCCCCAACCTGGCTACGAGCAGTACTTC.

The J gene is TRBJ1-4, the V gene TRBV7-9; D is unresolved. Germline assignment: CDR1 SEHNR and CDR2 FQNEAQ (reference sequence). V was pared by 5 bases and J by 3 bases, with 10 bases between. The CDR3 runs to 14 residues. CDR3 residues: CASSPVLSNEKLFF. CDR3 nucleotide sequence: TGTGCCAGCAGCCCCGTTTTATCTAATGAAAAACTGTTTTTT.

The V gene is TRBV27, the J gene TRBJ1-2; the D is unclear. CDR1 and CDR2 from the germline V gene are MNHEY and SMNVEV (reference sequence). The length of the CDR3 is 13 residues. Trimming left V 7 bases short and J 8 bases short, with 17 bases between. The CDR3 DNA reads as TGTGCCAGCAAGGTCAGCGGAGAAGACGGCTACACCTTC. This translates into CASKVSGEDGYTF.

The CDR3 coding sequence is TGCGCCAGCAGCTTGGCCGGGACTACCACAACGGAGCAGTTCTTC. Amino acids: CASSLAGTTTTEQFF. The rearrangement links TRBV5-1 to TRBJ2-1; 7 bases match TRBD2. The length of the CDR3 is 15 residues. Trimming cost V 0 bases and J 10 bases; bases outside gene matches: 10. CDR1 and CDR2 (germline): SGHRS, YFSETQ.

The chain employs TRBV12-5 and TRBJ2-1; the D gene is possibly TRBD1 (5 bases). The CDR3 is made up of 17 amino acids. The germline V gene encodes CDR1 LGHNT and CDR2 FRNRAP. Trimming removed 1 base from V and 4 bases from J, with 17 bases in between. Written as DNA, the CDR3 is TGTGCTAGTGGTTTGGCCCCCAGGGTCCCGCGGTACAATGAGCAGTTCTTC. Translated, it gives CASGLAPRVPRYNEQFF.

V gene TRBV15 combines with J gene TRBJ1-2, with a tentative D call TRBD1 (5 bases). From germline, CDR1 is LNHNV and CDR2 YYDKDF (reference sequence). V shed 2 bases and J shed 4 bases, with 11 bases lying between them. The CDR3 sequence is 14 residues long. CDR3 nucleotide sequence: TGTGCCACCAGCAGACGAGCCGGGGGCTATGGCTACACCTTC. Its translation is CATSRRAGGYGYTF. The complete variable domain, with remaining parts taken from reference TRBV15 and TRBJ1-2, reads DAMVIQNPRYQVTQFGKPVTLSCSQTLNHNVMYWYQQKSSQAPKLLFHYYDKDFNNEADTPDNFQSRRPNTSFCFLDIRSPGLGDTAMYLCATSRRAGGYGYTFGSGTRLTVV.

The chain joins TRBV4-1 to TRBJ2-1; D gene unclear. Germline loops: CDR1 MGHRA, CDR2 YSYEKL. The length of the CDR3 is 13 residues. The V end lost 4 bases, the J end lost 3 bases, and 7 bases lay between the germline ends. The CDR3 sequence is CASSPSLYNEQFF. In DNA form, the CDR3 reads TGCGCCAGCAGCCCTTCCCTCTACAATGAGCAGTTCTTC.

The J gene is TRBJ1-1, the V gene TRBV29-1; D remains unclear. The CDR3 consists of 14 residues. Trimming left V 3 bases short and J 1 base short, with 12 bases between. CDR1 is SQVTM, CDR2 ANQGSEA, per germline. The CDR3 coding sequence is TGCAGCGTTGAGTCCATACAGAAGAACACTGAAGCTTTCTTT. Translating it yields CSVESIQKNTEAFF.

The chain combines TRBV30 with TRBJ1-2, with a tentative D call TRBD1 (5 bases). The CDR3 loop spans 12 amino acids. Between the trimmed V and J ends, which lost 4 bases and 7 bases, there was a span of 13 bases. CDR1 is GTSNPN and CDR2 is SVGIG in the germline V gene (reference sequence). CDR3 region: CAWIRGGGGYTF. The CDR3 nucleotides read TGTGCCTGGATCCGCGGGGGGGGTGGCTACACCTTC.

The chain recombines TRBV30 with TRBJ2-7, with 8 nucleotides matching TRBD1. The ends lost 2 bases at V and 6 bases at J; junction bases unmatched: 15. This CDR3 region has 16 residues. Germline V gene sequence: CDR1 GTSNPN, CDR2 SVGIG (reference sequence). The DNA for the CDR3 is TGTGCCTGGAGTCCGGTCAGGGCGGACAGGGATCGCGAGCAGTACTTC. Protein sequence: CAWSPVRADRDREQYF.

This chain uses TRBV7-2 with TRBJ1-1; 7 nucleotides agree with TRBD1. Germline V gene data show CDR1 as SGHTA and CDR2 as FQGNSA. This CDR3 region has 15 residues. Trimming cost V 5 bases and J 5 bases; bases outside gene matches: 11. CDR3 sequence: CASSEVAQGRTEAFF. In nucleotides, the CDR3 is TGTGCCAGCAGCGAGGTGGCACAGGGGAGGACTGAAGCTTTCTTT.

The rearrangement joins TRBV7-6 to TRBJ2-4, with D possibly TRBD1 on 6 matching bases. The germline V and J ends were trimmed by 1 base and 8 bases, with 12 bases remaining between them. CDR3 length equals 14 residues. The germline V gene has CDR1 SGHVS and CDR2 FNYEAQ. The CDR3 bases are TGTGCCAGCAGCTTAGGGGGTCAGGGGCACATTCAGTACTTC. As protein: CASSLGGQGHIQYF.

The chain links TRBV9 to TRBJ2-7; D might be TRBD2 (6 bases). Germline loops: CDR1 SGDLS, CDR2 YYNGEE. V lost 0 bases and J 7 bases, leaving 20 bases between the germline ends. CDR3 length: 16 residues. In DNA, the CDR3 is TGTGCCAGCAGCGTAGGTGGGGGGATCAGCCCTCAGGAGCAGTACTTC. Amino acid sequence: CASSVGGGISPQEQYF.

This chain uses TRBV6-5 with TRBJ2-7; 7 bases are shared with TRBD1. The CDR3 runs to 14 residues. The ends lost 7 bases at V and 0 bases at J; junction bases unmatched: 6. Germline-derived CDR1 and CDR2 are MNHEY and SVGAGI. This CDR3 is CASTLTGSSYEQYF. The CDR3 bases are TGTGCCAGCACCCTGACAGGGAGCTCCTACGAGCAGTACTTC.

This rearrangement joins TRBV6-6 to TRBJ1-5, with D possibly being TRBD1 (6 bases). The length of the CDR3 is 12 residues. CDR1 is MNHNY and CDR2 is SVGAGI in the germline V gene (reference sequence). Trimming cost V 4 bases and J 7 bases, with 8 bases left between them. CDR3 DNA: TGTGCCAGCAGTTCCGGACAGCAGCCCCAGCATTTT. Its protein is CASSSGQQPQHF.

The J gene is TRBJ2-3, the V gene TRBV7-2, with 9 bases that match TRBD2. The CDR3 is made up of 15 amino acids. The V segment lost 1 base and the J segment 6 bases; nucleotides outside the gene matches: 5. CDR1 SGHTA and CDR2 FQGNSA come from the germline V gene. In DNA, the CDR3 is TGTGCCAGCAGCTTAGTTAGCGGGGGTGGGGATACGCAGTATTTT. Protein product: CASSLVSGGGDTQYF.

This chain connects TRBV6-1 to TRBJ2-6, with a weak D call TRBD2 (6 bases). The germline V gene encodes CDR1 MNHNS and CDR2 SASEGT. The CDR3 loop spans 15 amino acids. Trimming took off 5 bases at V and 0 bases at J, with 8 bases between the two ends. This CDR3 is CASSMTSSGANVLTF. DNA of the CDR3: TGTGCCAGCAGTATGACTAGCTCTGGGGCCAACGTCCTGACTTTC.